This record concerns one TCR beta chain sequence. Its antigen has not been determined. Nothing much larger sits one base from this clone, and base qualities are not available. This sample is part of a study of T cell responses to AZD1222 COVID-19 vaccine (dated by TCRdb to the early 2020s). Concerning the study at large: Because spike-specific TCR depth and breadth did not differ between the two schedules, AZD1222 recipients who got a second dose at roughly 4 weeks were pooled with those who got a second dose at roughly 12 weeks. TCR sequencing was performed for roughly 250 trial participants, of whom some 200 were given two doses of AZD1222 and 26 were given two doses of MenACWY control vaccine. Trial participants were enrolled by age into 18-55, 56-69 and 70-plus year subgroups, with roughly 160, 29 and 62 TCR-sequenced participants respectively.

General findings and caveats noted by the study authors: Spike-specific TCR breadth and depth rose significantly after two AZD1222 doses compared with day 0 and with MenACWY recipients. Conclusions about previously exposed vaccinees are limited, since just six AZD1222 recipients were seropositive for SARS-CoV-2 at baseline. Reportedly, almost half of the unique spike-specific TCRs recognized epitopes lying outside the regions that are mutated in the B.1.351 and B.1.1.7 variants. Because no day 14 peak-response samples were available, repertoires were characterized only after the peak T cell response. In the small 56-69-year group, the increase in depth fell short of significance, most likely because of low power. Most participants were white British and females outnumbered males, and the authors suggested that clonal diversity may have been underestimated. The vaccine-associated CD4 TCRs covered the entire spike protein, and the dominant responses fell in regions 160-218 and 743-854.

The time point label, read with the paper, signifies: baseline before first vaccination. The vaccinee samples were drawn from two UK trials, COV001 and COV002, one of which was a single-blind randomized controlled phase 2/3 trial testing AZD1222 (ChAdOx1 nCoV-19) in healthy adults. For TCRbeta chain sequencing, PBMC samples were collected from trial participants at day 0 and at day 28 after the second dose. The CDR3 regions of human TCRbeta chains were analyzed by immunosequencing. The study's processing was this. Repertoire TCRs were checked for matches against a reference library of SARS-CoV-2-specific TCRs that had been generated using the MIRA antigen-specificity platform. Breadth was defined as the fraction of unique TCRs that were SARS-CoV-2-associated, and depth was defined as the fraction of total T cells that were SARS-CoV-2-associated. Each spike-specific TCR was assigned to its reactive spike region and to a CD4 or CD8 class using the MIRA data. Log10-transformed breadth and depth values were compared by one-way ANOVA with Sidak's multiple comparisons tests. TCRdb stores this immuneACCESS table with in-frame sequences only. Part of the clones is absent; in the studies checked, under half of the shortfall reflects unresolved V genes, and no reason is known for the rest. D and trimming were read from the DNA, whereas the V and J calls and clone size are those reported in that table. The sample yields 88,000 or so clones; around 86% were counted once. The top ten clones comprise over 2% of the sample.

A distance of 8 bases separates the germline ends of V and J, which lose 3 bases and 0 bases respectively. Its CDR3 holds 14 amino acids, cysteine through phenylalanine. CDR3 DNA only is kept here, 42 bases in frame from base 1. The germline V gene sets CDR1 to ENHRY and CDR2 to SYGVKD. Source: peripheral blood, taken on day 0 of AZD1222 vaccination. The chain uses TRBV10-3 and TRBJ1-1; too little of a D gene remains to name it. The clonotype originates from an adult in good health. The CDR3 in this case is CAISDGGLNTEAFF. The DNA is TGTGCCATCAGTGACGGCGGGTTGAACACTGAAGCTTTCTTT.